This T cell receptor (beta chain) came from a study of cytomegalovirus exposure and HLA in healthy donors. Study findings and constraints: Reported findings show TCR beta sequences accurately forecast HLA-A and HLA-B alleles in most subjects.

The germline V and J ends were trimmed by 5 bases and 6 bases, with 9 bases remaining between them. In germline, CDR1 is KGHSH, CDR2 LQKENI. The CDR3 runs 12 residues. 60 Vbeta and 13 Jbeta primers were used in PCR. TCRdb's copy holds only in-frame clones and misses some; the assay was immunoSEQ multiplex PCR. In the table there are approximately 160,000 clones, about 75% of which are singletons. Note on this clone: Its antigen is not identified.

The gene calls are TRBV18 and TRBJ2-3, with a possible D match to TRBD1 (6 bases). The origin of this receptor is a male donor in good health and CMV-seronegative. Sequenced material: PBMCs. CDR3 residues: CASSSRGDTQYF. CDR3 DNA: TGTGCCAGCTCATCAAGGGGGGATACGCAGTATTTT.